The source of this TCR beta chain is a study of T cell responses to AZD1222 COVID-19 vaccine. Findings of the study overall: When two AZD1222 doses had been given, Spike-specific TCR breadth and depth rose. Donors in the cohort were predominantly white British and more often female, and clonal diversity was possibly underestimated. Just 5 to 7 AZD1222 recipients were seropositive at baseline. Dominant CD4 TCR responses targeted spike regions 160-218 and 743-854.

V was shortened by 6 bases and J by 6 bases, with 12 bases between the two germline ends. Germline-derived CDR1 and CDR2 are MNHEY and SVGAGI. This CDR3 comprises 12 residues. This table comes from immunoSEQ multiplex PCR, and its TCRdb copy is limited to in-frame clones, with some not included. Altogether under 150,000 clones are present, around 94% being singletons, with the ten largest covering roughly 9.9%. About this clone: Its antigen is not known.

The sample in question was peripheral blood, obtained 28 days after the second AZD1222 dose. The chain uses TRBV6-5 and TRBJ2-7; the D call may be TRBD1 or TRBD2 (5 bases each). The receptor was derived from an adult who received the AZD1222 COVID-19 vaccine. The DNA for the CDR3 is TGTGCCAGCAGCGGGTTGGGGACCGAGCAGTACTTC. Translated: CASSGLGTEQYF.